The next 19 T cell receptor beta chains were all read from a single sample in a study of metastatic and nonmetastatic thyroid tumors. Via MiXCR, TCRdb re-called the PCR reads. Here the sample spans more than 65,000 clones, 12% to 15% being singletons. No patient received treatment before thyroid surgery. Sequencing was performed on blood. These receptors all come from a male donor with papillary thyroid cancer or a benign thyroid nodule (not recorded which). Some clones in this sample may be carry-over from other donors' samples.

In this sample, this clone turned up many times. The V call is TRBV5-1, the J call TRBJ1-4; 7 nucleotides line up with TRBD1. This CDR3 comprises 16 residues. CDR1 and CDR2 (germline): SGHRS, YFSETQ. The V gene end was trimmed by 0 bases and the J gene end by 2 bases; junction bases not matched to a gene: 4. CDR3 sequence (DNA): TGCGCCAGCAGCTTGGTACAGGGGTATACTAATGAAAAACTGTTTTTT. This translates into CASSLVQGYTNEKLFF.

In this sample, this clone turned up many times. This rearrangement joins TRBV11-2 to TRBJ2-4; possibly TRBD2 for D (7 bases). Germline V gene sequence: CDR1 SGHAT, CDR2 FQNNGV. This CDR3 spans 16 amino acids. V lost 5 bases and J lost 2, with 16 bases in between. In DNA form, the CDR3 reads TGTGCCAGCAGCCCAAGGGGGGAGGGGACCAAAAACATTCAGTACTTC. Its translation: CASSPRGEGTKNIQYF.

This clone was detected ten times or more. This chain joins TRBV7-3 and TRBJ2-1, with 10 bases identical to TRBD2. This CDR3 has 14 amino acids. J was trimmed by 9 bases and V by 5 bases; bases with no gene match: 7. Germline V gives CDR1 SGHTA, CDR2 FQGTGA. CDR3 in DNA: TGTGCCAGCAGCAAAGGGACTAGCGATGCTGAGCAGTTCTTC. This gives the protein CASSKGTSDAEQFF. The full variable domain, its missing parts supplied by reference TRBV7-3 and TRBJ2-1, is GAGVSQTPSNKVTEKGKYVELRCDPISGHTALYWYRQSLGQGPEFLIYFQGTGAADDSGLPNDRFFAVRPEGSVSTLKIQRTERGDSAVYLCASSKGTSDAEQFFGPGTRLTVL.

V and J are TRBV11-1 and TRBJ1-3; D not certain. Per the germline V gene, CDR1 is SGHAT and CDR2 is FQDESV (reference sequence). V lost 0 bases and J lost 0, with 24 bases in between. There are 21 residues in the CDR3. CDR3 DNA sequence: TGTGCCAGCAGCTTAGCCATATATTCTTGGTTTCTGCACCACTCTGGAAACACCATATATTTT. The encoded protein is CASSLAIYSWFLHHSGNTIYF. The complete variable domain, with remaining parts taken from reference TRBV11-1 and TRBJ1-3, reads EAEVAQSPRYKITEKSQAVAFWCDPISGHATLYWYRQILGQGPELLVQFQDESVVDDSQLPKDRFSAERLKGVDSTLKIQPAELGDSAMYLCASSLAIYSWFLHHSGNTIYFGEGSWLTVV.

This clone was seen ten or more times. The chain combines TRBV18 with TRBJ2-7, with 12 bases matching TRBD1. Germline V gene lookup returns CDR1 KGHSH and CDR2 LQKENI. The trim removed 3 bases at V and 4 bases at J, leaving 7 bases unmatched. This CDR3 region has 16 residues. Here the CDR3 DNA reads TGTGCCAGCTCACCTCTGATGGGACAGGGGGCTTACGAGCAGTACTTC. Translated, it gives CASSPLMGQGAYEQYF.

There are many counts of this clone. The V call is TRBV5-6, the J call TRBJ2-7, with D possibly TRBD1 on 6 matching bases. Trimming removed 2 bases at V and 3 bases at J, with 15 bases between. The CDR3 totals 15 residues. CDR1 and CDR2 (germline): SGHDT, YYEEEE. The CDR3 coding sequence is TGTGCCAGCAGCTTAGCTTCAGGGGAGCACTACGAGCAGTACTTC. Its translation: CASSLASGEHYEQYF.

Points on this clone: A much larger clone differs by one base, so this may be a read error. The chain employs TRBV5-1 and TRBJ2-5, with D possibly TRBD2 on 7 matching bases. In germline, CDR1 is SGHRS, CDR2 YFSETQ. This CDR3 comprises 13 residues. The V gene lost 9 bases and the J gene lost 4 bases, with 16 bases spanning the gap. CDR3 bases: TGCGCCATCTCTCGGGGGGCCCGAGAGACCCAGTACTTC. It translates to CAISRGARETQYF. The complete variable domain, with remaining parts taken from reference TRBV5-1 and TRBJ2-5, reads KAGVTQTPRYLIKTRGQQVTLSCSPISGHRSVSWYQQTPGQGLQFLFEYFSETQRNKGNFPGRFSGRQFSNSRSEMNVSTLELGDSALYLCAISRGARETQYFGPGTRLLVL.

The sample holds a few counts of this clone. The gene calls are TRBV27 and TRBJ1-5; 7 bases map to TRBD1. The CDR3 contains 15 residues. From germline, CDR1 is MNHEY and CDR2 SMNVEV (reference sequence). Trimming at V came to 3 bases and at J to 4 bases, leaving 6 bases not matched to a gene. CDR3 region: CASSLTGKRNQPQHF. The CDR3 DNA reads TGTGCCAGCAGTTTGACAGGGAAAAGGAATCAGCCCCAGCATTTT.

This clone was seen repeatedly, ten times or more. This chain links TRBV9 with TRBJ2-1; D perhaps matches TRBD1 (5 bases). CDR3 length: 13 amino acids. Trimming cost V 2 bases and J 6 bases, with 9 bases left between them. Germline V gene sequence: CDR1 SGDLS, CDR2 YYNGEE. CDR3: CASSVTDTNEQFF. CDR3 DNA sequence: TGTGCCAGCAGCGTCACGGACACCAATGAGCAGTTCTTC.

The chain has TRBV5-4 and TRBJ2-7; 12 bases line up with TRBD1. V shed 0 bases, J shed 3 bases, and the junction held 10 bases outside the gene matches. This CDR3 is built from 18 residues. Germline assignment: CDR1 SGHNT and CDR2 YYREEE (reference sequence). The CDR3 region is CASSLDRGTGGEFYEQYF. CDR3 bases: TGTGCCAGCAGCTTGGACCGTGGGACAGGGGGCGAATTCTACGAGCAGTACTTC.

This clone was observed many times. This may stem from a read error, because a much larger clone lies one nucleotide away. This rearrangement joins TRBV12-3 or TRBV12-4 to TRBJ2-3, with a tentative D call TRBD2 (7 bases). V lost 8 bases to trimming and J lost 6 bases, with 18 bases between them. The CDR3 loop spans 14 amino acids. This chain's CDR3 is CASGPGGGWDTQYF. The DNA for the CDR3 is TGTGCCAGCGGCCCGGGGGGCGGATGGGATACGCAGTATTTT.

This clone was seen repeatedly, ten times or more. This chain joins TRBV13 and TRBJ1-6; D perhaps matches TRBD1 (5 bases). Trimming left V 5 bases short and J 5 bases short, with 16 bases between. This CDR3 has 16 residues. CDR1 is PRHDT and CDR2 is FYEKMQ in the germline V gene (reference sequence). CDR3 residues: CASSPGYVRDNSPLHF. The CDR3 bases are TGTGCCAGCAGCCCGGGCTATGTCAGGGATAATTCACCCCTCCACTTT.

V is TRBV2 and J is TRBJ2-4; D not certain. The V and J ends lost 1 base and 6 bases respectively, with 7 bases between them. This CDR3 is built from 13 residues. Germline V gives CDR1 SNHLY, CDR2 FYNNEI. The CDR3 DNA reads TGTGCCAGCAGTGAAGACCGTAGAAACATTCAGTACTTC. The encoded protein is CASSEDRRNIQYF.

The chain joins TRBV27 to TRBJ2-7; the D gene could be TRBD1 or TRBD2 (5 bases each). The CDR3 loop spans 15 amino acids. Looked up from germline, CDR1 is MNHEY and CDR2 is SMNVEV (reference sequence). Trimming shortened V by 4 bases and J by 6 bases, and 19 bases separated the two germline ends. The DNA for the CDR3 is TGTGCCAGCAGTTCGCTAGAGGGGACGGACCGCGAGCAGTACGTC. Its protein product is CASSSLEGTDREQYV.

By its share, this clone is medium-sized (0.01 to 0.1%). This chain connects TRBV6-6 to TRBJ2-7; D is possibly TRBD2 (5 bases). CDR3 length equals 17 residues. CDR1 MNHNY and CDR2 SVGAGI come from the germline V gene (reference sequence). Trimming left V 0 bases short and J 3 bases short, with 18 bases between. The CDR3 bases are TGTGCCAGCAGTTACTCCGCCCTTAAAGCGGAAAACTACGAGCAGTACTTC. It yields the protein CASSYSALKAENYEQYF.

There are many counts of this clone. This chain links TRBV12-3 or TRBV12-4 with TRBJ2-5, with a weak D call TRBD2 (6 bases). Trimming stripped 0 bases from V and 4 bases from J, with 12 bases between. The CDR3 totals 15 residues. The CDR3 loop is CASSLAQDGGETQYF. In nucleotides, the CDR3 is TGTGCCAGCAGTTTAGCGCAGGACGGGGGAGAGACCCAGTACTTC.

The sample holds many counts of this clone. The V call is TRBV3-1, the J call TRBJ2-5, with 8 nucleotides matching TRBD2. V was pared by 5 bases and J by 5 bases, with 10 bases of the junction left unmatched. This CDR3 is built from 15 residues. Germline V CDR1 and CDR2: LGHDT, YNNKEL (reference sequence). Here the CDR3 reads CASSSSGRGGETQYF. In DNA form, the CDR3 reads TGTGCCAGCAGCTCGAGCGGGAGAGGAGGGGAGACCCAGTACTTC.

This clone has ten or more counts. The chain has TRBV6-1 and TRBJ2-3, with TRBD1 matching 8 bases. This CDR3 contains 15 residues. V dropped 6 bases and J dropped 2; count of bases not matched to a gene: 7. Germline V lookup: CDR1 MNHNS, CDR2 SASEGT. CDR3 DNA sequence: TGTGCCAGCAGCCGACAGGGGCTGACCACAGATACGCAGTATTTT. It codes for CASSRQGLTTDTQYF.

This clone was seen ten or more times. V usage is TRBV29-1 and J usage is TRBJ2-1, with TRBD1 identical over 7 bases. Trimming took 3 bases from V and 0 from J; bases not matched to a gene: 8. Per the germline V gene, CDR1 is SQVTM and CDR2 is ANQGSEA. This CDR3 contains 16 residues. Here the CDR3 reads CSVERDSASSYNEQFF. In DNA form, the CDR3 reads TGCAGCGTTGAGAGGGACAGTGCGAGCTCCTACAATGAGCAGTTCTTC.